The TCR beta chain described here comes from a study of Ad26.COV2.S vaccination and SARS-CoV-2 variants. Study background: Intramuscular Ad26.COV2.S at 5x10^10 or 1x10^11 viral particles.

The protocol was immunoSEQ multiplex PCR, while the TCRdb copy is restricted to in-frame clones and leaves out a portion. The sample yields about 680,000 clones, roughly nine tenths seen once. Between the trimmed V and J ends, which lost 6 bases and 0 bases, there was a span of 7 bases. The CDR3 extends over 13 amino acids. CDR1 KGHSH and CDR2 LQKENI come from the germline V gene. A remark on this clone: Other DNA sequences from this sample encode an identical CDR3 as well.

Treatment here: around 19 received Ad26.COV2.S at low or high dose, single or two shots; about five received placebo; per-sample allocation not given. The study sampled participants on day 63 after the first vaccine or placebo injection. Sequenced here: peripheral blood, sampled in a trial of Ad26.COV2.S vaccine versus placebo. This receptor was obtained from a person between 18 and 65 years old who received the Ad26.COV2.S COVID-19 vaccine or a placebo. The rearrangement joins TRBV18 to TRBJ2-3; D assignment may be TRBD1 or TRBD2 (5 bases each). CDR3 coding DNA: TGTGCCAGCTCCCGGGACAGCACAGATACGCAGTATTTT. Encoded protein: CASSRDSTDTQYF.